This T cell receptor (beta chain) emerged from a study of blood T cell repertoires in COVID-19. At the level of the study: T cells, B-cell-depleted T cells, or PBMCs provided the cDNA or gDNA that served as material.

Trimming removed 10 bases from V and 4 bases from J, with 19 bases in between. In germline, CDR1 is MNHEY, CDR2 SVGAGI. The CDR3 consists of 14 residues. TCRdb's copy holds only in-frame clones and misses some; the assay was immunoSEQ multiplex PCR. The sample holds 53,000 or so clones, around 84% seen once. This clone was observed a single time. This TCR was sampled from a man between 70 and 80 years old with active COVID-19. The rearrangement links TRBV6-5 to TRBJ1-1; tentatively, D is TRBD1 (6 bases). What was sequenced was peripheral blood. CDR3 amino acids: CATEDSGAGTEAFF. DNA for the CDR3: TGTGCCACCGAGGACAGTGGGGCGGGCACTGAAGCTTTCTTT.